These 6 T cell receptor beta chains were all obtained from the same sample, sequenced in a study of a mutant IDH1 vaccine in newly diagnosed glioma. Time point indicated: week 47, end of study. Topical imiquimod was applied with each vaccine dose, which held 300 ug of mutant IDH1 20-mer peptide. TCRdb's copy holds only in-frame clones and misses some; the assay was immunoSEQ multiplex PCR. The sample holds about 94,000 clones, roughly 90% seen once. Their antigens are not known. Sequencing was performed on PBMCs, taken from a glioma patient whose treatment included an IDH1 peptide vaccine. Receptors were obtained from a woman in her fifties or sixties with glioma.

This clone was observed once. Because the CDR3's place on the DNA is in doubt, the DNA is left out and the CDR3 is given as listed by TCRdb. This rearrangement joins TRBV28 to TRBJ2-7; the table's D call, TRBD2, was not checked against the DNA. The CDR3 extends over 12 residues, inclusive of both ends. Germline CDR1 MDHEN, CDR2 SYDVKM. CDR3 sequence: CASSFGLGSLYF.

This clone showed up just once. The V and J genes are TRBV2 and TRBJ2-3, with 8 positions matching TRBD2. J was trimmed by 3 bases and V by 5 bases; bases with no gene match: 13. CDR1 is SNHLY, CDR2 FYNNEI, per germline. This CDR3 comprises 17 residues. The DNA for the CDR3 is TGTGCCAGCAGTAGGAGGGGAGCGGGAGATGTGACAGATACGCAGTATTTT. It codes for CASSRRGAGDVTDTQYF.

The chain links TRBV5-6 to TRBJ2-3; 8 bases agree with TRBD2. The CDR3 has 16 amino acids. Germline CDR1 and CDR2: SGHDT and YYEEEE. V shed 3 bases and J 4 bases; nucleotides not matched to a gene: 10. In DNA form, the CDR3 reads TGTGCCAGCAGCTCGATAGCGGGACGGGTAGCAGATACGCAGTATTTT. It yields the protein CASSSIAGRVADTQYF.

The genes are TRBV19 and TRBJ1-1; D might be TRBD1 (6 bases). Trimming removed 7 bases from V and 6 bases from J, with 21 bases in between. This CDR3 has 15 amino acids. Germline V CDR1 and CDR2: LNHDA, SQIVND (reference sequence). DNA for the CDR3: TGTGCCAGTAAACAGGGCGGGGAACTGTCCGCTGAAGCTTTCTTT. This encodes CASKQGGELSAEAFF.

The gene calls are TRBV7-9 and TRBJ1-4; D might be TRBD1 (5 bases). The CDR3 is 15 residues long. The V and J ends lost 5 bases and 5 bases respectively, with 15 bases between them. Germline loops: CDR1 SEHNR, CDR2 FQNEAQ (reference sequence). DNA for the CDR3: TGTGCCAGCAGCCGCGGGGCTAGCAAGAATGAAAAACTGTTTTTT. Residues: CASSRGASKNEKLFF.

V usage is TRBV30 and J usage is TRBJ2-7, with TRBD2 as a possible D gene (6 bases). CDR1 GTSNPN and CDR2 SVGIG come from the germline V gene (reference sequence). The V and J ends lost 0 bases and 2 bases respectively, with 14 bases between them. The CDR3 has 15 amino acids. The CDR3 protein is CAWSVREHGTYEQYF. The CDR3 DNA is TGTGCCTGGAGTGTACGGGAGCACGGAACCTACGAGCAGTACTTC.